This T cell receptor beta chain was sequenced in a study of cytomegalovirus exposure and HLA in healthy donors. The PCR was carried out with 60 Vbeta primers and 13 Jbeta primers. TCRdb's table, derived via immunoSEQ multiplex PCR, lists solely in-frame clones and lacks some. The data hold 150,000 to 200,000 clones, with 65% to 85% observed a single time. This CDR3 comprises 14 residues. Germline V gene data show CDR1 as LNHDA and CDR2 as SQIVND (reference sequence). V shed 1 base and J 15 bases; nucleotides not matched to a gene: 10. The V and J genes are TRBV19 and TRBJ2-1, with 9 nucleotides matching TRBD2. Sequencing was performed on PBMCs. The source of this sequence is a girl aged 10-17 years in good health and CMV-seropositive. CDR3 DNA sequence: TGTGCCAGTAGTATAGGAGGGAGTAGCGGGAGAGGGTTCTTC. Its translation: CASSIGGSSGRGFF.